This entry concerns a single TCR beta chain. TCRdb re-analysed the RT-PCR reads in MiXCR, keeping a single row per CDR3 protein. The table lists hundreds of thousands of distinct CDR3 sequences, around 14% of them singletons. V was trimmed by 3 bases and J by 3 bases, leaving 18 bases between them. CDR1 and CDR2 (germline): KGHSH, LQKENI. This CDR3 has 17 residues. The sequence derives from a female donor in good health, serving as a healthy control. Input material: memory CD4+ T cells from blood. V gene TRBV18 combines with J gene TRBJ1-3; tentatively, D is TRBD1 (6 bases). The CDR3 sequence is CASSPSSGGNGGNTIYF. CDR3 bases: TGTGCCAGCTCACCCTCGTCTGGGGGCAATGGTGGAAACACCATATATTTT.